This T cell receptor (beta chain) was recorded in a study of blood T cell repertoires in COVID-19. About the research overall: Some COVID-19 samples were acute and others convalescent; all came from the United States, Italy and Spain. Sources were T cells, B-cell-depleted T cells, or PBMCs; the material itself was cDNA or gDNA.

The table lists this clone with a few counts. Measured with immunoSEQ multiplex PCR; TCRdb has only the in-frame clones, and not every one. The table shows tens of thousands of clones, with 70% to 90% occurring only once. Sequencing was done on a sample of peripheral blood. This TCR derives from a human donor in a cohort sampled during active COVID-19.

This chain's CDR3 is CASSLGPGRTEAFF. Here the CDR3 DNA reads TGCGCCAGCAGCTTGGGACCAGGGAGGACTGAAGCTTTCTTT. V is TRBV5-1 and J is TRBJ1-1, with D tentatively TRBD1 (5 bases). The CDR3 consists of 14 residues. Germline values: CDR1 SGHRS, CDR2 YFSETQ. V gave up 0 bases and J gave up 5 bases, with 11 bases separating them.